The entry below gives a single TCR beta chain sequence along with its context. Sequencing used immunoSEQ v3. Data came from immunoSEQ multiplex PCR; TCRdb stores just in-frame clones and leaves some out. The sample contains tens of thousands of clones, about 69% of which appear only once. This CDR3 has 13 residues. V was clipped by 3 bases and J by 16 bases; unmatched bases: 11. CDR1 is MNHNS, CDR2 SASEGT, per germline. Time point: pre-treatment sample, taken before nivolumab and TIL therapy. Adults with stage 4 NSCLC were enrolled in a phase I trial. This specimen comes from a study of TIL therapy for anti-PD-1-resistant metastatic lung cancer. At the level of the study: A few tumors were EGFR-mutant and two were ALK-rearranged. Tumors carried a median 1.5 non-synonymous mutations per megabase.

The V gene is TRBV6-1, the J gene TRBJ2-2; 7 bases align to TRBD1. The sequence came from a person between 30 and 79 years old with non-small cell lung cancer. The sequenced sample was blood, obtained at baseline. The CDR3 bases are TGTGCCAGCAGTGAGGGCACAGGGGCCCCGCGGTTTTTT. Amino acids: CASSEGTGAPRFF.